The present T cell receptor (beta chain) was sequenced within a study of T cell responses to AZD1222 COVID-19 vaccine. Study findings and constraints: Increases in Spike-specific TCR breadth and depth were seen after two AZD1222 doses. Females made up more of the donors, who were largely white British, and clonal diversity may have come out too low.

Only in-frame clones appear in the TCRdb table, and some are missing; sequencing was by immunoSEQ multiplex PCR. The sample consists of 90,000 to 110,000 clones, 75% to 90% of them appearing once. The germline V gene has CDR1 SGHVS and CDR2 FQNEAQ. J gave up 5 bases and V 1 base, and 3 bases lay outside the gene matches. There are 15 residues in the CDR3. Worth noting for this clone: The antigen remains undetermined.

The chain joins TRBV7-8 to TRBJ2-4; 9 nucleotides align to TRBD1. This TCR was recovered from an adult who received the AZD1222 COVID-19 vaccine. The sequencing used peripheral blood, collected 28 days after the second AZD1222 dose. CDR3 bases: TGTGCCAGCAGCTTAGATTGGACAGGGGAAAACATTCAGTACTTC. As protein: CASSLDWTGENIQYF. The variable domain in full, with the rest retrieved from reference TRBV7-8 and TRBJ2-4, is GAGVSQSPRYKVAKRGQDVALRCDPISGHVSLFWYQQALGQGPEFLTYFQNEAQLDKSGLPSDRFFAERPEGSVSTLKIQRTQQEDSAVYLCASSLDWTGENIQYFGAGTRLSVL.